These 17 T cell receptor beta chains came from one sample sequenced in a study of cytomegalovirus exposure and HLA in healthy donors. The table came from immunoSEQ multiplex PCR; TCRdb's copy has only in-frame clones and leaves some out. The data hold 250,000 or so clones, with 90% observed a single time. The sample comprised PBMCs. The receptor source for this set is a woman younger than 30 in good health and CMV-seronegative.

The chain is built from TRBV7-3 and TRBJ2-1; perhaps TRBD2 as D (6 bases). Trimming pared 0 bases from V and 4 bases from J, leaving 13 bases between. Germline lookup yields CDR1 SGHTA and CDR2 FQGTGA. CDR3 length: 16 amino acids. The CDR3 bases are TGTGCCAGCAGCTTAACCTTTAGCGGCTTATACAATGAGCAGTTCTTC. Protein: CASSLTFSGLYNEQFF. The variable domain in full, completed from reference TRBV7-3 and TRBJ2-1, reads GAGVSQTPSNKVTEKGKYVELRCDPISGHTALYWYRQSLGQGPEFLIYFQGTGAADDSGLPNDRFFAVRPEGSVSTLKIQRTERGDSAVYLCASSLTFSGLYNEQFFGPGTRLTVL.

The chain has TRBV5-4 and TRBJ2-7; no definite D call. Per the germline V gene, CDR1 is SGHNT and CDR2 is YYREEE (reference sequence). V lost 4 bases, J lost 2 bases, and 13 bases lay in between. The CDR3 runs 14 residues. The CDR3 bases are TGTGCCAGCAGCGACGGGTCTACCCCCTACGAGCAGTACTTC. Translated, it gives CASSDGSTPYEQYF.

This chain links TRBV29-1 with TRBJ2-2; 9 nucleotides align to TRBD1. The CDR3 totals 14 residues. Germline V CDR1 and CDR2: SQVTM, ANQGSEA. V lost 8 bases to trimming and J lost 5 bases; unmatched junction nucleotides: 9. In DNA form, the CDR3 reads TGCAGCTCAAAGGGGACAGGGCCGACCGGGGAGCTGTTTTTT. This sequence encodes CSSKGTGPTGELFF.

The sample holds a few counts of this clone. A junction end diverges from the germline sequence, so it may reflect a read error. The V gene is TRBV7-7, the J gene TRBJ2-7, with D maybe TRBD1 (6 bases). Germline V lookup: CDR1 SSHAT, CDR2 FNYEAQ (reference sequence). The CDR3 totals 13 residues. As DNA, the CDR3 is TGTGCTAGCAGCCCAACAGGGACCTACGAGCAGTACTTC. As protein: CASSPTGTYEQYF.

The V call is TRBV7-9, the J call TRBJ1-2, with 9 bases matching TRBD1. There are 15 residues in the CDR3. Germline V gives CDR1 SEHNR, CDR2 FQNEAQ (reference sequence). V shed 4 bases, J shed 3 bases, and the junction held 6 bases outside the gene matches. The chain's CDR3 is CASSSGTGNYYGYTF. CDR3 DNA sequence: TGTGCCAGCAGCTCGGGGACAGGGAACTACTATGGCTACACCTTC.

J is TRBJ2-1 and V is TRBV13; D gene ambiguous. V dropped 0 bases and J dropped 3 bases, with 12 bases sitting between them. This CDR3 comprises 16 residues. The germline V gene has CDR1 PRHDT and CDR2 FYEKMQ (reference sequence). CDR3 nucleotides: TGTGCCAGCAGCTTAGGGCGCGATCTCCTCTACAATGAGCAGTTCTTC. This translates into CASSLGRDLLYNEQFF. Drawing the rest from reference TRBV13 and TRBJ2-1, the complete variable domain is AAGVIQSPRHLIKEKRETATLKCYPIPRHDTVYWYQQGPGQDPQFLISFYEKMQSDKGSIPDRFSAQQFSDYHSELNMSSLELGDSALYFCASSLGRDLLYNEQFFGPGTRLTVL.

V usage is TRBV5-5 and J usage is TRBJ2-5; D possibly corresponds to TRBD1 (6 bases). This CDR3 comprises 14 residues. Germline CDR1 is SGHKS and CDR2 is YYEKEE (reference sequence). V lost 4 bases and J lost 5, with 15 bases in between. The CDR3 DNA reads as TGTGCCAGCAGCCTAGAGGGCAGGGGTGAGACCCAGTACTTC. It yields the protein CASSLEGRGETQYF.

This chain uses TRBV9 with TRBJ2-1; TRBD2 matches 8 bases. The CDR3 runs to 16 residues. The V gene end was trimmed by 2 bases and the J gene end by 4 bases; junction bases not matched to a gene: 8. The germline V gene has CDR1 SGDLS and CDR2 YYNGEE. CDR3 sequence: CASSVIGGAPYNEQFF. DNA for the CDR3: TGTGCCAGCAGCGTTATCGGGGGGGCCCCTTACAATGAGCAGTTCTTC.

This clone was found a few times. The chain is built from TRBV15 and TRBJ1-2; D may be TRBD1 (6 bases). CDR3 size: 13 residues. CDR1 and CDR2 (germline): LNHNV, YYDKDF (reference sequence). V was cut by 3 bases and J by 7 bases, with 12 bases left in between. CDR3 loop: CATSSLQGSGYTF. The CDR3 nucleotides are TGTGCCACCAGCAGCCTACAGGGTAGTGGCTACACCTTC.

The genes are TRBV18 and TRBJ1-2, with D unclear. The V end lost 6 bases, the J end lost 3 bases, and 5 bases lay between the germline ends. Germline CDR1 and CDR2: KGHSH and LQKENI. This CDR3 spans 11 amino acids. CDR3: CASSPDYGYTF. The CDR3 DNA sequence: TGTGCCAGCTCTCCCGACTATGGCTACACCTTC.

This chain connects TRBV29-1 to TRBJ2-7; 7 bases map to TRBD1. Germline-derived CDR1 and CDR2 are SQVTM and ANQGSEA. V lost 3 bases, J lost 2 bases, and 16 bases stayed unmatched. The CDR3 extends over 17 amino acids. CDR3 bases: TGCAGCGTTGAGGGAGAAAAGACAGGGATGATGCCCTACGAGCAGTACTTC. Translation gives CSVEGEKTGMMPYEQYF.

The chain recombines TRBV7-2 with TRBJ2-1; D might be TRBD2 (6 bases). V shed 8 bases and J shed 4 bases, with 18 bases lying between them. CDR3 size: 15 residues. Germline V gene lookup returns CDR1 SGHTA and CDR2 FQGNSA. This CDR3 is CASLERSGVYNEQFF. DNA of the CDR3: TGTGCCAGCCTCGAAAGGTCGGGGGTATACAATGAGCAGTTCTTC.

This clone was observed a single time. CDR3: CASSPGPGDYNEQFF. The CDR3 region has the DNA TGTGCCAGCAGTCCAGGTCCAGGGGACTACAATGAGCAGTTCTTC. The chain joins TRBV11-3 to TRBJ2-1; D perhaps matches TRBD1 (6 bases). The V end lost 6 bases, the J end lost 3 bases, and 15 bases lay between the germline ends. This CDR3 region has 15 residues. Germline assignment: CDR1 SGHNT and CDR2 YENEEA.

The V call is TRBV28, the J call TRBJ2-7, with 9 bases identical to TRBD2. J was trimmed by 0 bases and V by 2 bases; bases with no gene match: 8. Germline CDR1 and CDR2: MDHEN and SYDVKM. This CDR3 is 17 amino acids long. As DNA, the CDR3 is TGTGCCAGCAGTTTACCAAGCGGGGGGACGAACTCCTACGAGCAGTACTTC. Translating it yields CASSLPSGGTNSYEQYF.

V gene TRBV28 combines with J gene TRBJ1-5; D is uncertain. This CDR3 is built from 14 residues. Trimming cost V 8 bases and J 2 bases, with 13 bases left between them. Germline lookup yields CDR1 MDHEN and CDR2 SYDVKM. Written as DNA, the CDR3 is TGTGCCAGCCGCTGGAGGGAGGGCAATCAGCCCCAGCATTTT. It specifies CASRWREGNQPQHF.

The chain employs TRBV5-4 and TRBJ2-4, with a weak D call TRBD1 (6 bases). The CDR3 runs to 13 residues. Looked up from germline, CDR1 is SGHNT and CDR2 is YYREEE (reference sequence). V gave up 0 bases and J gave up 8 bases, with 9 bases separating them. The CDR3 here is CASSLGQEDIQYF. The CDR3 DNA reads TGTGCCAGCAGCTTGGGACAGGAGGACATTCAGTACTTC.

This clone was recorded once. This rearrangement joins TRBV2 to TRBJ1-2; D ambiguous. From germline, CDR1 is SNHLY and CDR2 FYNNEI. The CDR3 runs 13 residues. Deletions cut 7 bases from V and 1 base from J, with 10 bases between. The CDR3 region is CASIPEINYGYTF. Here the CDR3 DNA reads TGTGCCAGCATTCCCGAGATTAACTATGGCTACACCTTC.